This is a list of T cell receptor beta chains from one sample in a study of monozygotic twins with inflammatory bowel disease. TCRdb derives one entry per CDR3 protein from the 5' RACE reads, leaving out DNA. This table holds approximately 390,000 distinct CDR3 sequences. Sequenced material: blood. The receptors were gathered from a human donor with ulcerative colitis or Crohn's disease, or a healthy co-twin of an affected twin (not recorded which). Both conserved end residues are part of each CDR3. Each record gives: V gene, J gene, CDR3 protein.

V: TRBV30; J: TRBJ2-7; CDR3: CALGQGSYEQYF
V: TRBV6-5; J: TRBJ2-3; CDR3: CASSYSGSSTDTQYF
V: TRBV5-1; J: TRBJ2-7; CDR3: CASSLAGLQYF
V: TRBV6-1; J: TRBJ1-6; CDR3: CASSPWGQSNSPLHF
V: TRBV19; J: TRBJ2-2; CDR3: CASSITRRNTGELFF
V: TRBV6-1; J: TRBJ1-5; CDR3: CASTQGAFQPQHF
V: TRBV4-1; J: TRBJ2-1; CDR3: CASSQTTPRTSGKYEQFF
V: TRBV15; J: TRBJ2-7; CDR3: CATSRGGTASSYEQYF
V: TRBV19; J: TRBJ1-5; CDR3: CASRQGLNSNQPQHF
V: TRBV12-3/TRBV12-4; J: TRBJ2-1; CDR3: CASRTSGGAYEQFF
V: TRBV7-9; J: TRBJ2-3; CDR3: CASSIGQATDTQYF
V: TRBV5-4; J: TRBJ2-1; CDR3: CASSLGLVQGYNEQFF
V: TRBV5-1; J: TRBJ2-3; CDR3: CASARGGAEDTQYF
V: TRBV11-2; J: TRBJ2-2; CDR3: CASSLEGVGTGELFF
V: TRBV20-1; J: TRBJ1-1; CDR3: CSAGTLGNTEAFF
V: TRBV7-9; J: TRBJ2-2; CDR3: CASSQRVGELFF
V: TRBV10-3; J: TRBJ1-2; CDR3: CAISEGGNLRGYTF
V: TRBV20-1; J: TRBJ1-1; CDR3: CSALPGGWPNTEAFF
V: TRBV27; J: TRBJ2-4; CDR3: CASARSWTSGIVIQYF
V: TRBV5-1; J: TRBJ2-7; CDR3: CASSLLRGSYEQYF
V: TRBV6-5; J: TRBJ1-2; CDR3: CASSQLGTGIGDGYTF
V: TRBV5-6; J: TRBJ2-1; CDR3: CASSLAPRGPETGDEQFF
V: TRBV7-3; J: TRBJ2-3; CDR3: CASSLTVGGTDTQYF
V: TRBV11-3; J: TRBJ2-1; CDR3: CASSLAGVVDEQFF
V: TRBV28; J: TRBJ1-2; CDR3: CASSPWGSPTLYGYTF
V: TRBV6-2/TRBV6-3; J: TRBJ1-5; CDR3: CASRSGARNQPQHF
V: TRBV7-9; J: TRBJ2-1; CDR3: CASSTPGGRHNEQFF
V: TRBV3-1; J: TRBJ2-3; CDR3: CASSQNNGLLADTQYF
V: TRBV3-1; J: TRBJ2-5; CDR3: CASSRLIASGGETQYF
V: TRBV20-1; J: TRBJ2-7; CDR3: CSARTGPYEQYF
V: TRBV9; J: TRBJ1-2; CDR3: CASTRTVLENYGYTF
V: TRBV6-8; J: TRBJ2-3; CDR3: CASSYGRDTQYF
V: TRBV14; J: TRBJ2-2; CDR3: CASSQELRYTGELFF
V: TRBV10-2; J: TRBJ1-1; CDR3: CASRSTMNTEAFF
V: TRBV7-6; J: TRBJ2-7; CDR3: CASSFRSNRDYYYEQYF
V: TRBV4-3; J: TRBJ2-2; CDR3: CASSQGVPSNTGELFF
V: TRBV2; J: TRBJ1-2; CDR3: CASSETPRGAEAGYTF